This entry concerns a single T cell receptor (beta chain). The antigen is unknown. This sample is drawn from a study of yellow fever vaccine responses in identical twins. The germline V and J ends were trimmed by 8 bases and 3 bases, with 11 bases remaining between them. This CDR3 is 12 amino acids long. CDR1 is ENHRY, CDR2 SYGVKD, per germline. Findings and limits, study-wide: Twins reportedly mounted vaccine T cell responses that seemed partly convergent, partly personalized.

TCRdb independently ran MiXCR on the RT-PCR reads; one entry per CDR3 protein. The repertoire holds under 20,000 distinct CDR3 sequences, 60% to 70% seen once, with roughly 7.7% in the top ten. V usage is TRBV10-3 and J usage is TRBJ2-7; no firm D call. The sequence derives from a woman aged 18 to 35 who received the yellow fever vaccine. The material sequenced was T cells from blood (PBMCs), unsorted or a sorted subset (not recorded which), taken before or after yellow fever vaccination (not recorded which). Here the CDR3 reads CAISTQNYEQYF. The CDR3 DNA reads TGTGCCATCTCCACCCAGAACTACGAGCAGTACTTC.